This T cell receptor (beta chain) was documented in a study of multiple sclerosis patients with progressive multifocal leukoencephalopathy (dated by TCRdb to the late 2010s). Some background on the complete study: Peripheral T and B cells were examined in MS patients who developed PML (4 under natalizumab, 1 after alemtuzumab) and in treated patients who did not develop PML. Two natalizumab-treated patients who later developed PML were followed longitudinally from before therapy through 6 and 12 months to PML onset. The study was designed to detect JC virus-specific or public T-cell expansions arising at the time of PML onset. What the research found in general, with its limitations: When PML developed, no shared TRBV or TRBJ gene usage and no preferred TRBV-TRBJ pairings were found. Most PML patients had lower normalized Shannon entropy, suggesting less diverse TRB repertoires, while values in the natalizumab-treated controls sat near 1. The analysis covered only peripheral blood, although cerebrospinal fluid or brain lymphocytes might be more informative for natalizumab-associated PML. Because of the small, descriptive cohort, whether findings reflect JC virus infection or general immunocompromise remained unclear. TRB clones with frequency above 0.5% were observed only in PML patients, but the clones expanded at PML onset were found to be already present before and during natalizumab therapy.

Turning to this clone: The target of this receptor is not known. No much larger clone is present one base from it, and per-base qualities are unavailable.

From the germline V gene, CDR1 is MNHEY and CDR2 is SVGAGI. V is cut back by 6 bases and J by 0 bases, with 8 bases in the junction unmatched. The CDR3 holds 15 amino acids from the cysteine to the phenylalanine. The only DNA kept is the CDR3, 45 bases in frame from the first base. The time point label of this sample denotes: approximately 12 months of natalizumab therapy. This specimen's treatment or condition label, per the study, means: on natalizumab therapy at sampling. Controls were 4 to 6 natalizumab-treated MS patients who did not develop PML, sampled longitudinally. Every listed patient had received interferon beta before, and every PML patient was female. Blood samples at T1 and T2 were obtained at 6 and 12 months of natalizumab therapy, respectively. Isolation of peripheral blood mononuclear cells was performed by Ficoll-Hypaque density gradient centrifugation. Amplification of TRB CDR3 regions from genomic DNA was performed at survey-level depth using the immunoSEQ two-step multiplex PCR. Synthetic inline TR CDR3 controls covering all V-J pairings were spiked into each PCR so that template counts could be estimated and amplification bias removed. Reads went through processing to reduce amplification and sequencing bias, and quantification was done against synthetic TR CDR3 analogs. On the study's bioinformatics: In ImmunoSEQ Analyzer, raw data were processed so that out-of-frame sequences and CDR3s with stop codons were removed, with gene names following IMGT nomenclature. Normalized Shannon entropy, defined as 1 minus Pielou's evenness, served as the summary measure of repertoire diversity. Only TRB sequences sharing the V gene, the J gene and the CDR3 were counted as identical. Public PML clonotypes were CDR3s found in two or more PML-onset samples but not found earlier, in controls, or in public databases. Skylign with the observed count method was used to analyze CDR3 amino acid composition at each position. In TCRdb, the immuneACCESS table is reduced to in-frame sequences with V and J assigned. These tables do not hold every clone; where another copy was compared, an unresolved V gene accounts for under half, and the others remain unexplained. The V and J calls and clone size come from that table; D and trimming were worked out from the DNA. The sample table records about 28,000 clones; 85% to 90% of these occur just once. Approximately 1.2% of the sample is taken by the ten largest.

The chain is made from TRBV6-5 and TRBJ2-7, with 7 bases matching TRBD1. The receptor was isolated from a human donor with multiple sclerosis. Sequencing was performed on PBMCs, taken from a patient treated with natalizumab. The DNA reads TGTGCCAGCAGCTCAACAGGGGAAAGCTCCTACGAGCAGTACTTC. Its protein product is CASSSTGESSYEQYF.